Included here is one T cell receptor beta chain sequence, with context. This sample is part of a study of shared clonotypes between healthy human individuals. The protocol was immunoSEQ multiplex PCR, while the TCRdb copy is restricted to in-frame clones and leaves out a portion. The sample includes a few hundred thousand clones, approximately 97% of them seen just once. V shed 6 bases and J 8 bases; nucleotides not matched to a gene: 6. Germline CDR1 and CDR2: SGHRS and YFSETQ. The CDR3 sequence is 13 residues long. Input material: naive CD4+ T cells sorted from blood. Indicated subset: CD45RA+ positively selected. The chain joins TRBV5-1 to TRBJ2-1; 9 nucleotides agree with TRBD2. This receptor was taken from a woman aged 25 to 45 in good health. The CDR3 is CASTPSGIYEQFF. In DNA, the CDR3 is TGCGCCAGCACCCCTAGCGGGATCTATGAGCAGTTCTTC.